This is a list of T cell receptor beta chains from one sample in a study of intratumoral heterogeneity in liver cancer. TCRdb's copy holds only in-frame clones and misses some; the assay was immunoSEQ multiplex PCR. This sample has 21,000 or so clones, with over 60% found just once. The specimen was tumor-adjacent normal tissue, collected before any cancer treatment. The source of these receptors is a woman in her sixties or seventies with hepatocellular carcinoma. Both conserved end residues are part of each CDR3. The D gene is left open where the match is weak. For some rows the clone size is stated as once, few or many, or as a class when expanded; others skip it.

d_gene	j_gene	v_gene	abundance	CDR3aa	CDR3nt
.	TRBJ2-6	TRBV9	.	CASSGSRGTGANVLTF	TGTGCCAGCAGCGGTAGCAGGGGAACCGGGGCCAACGTCCTGACTTTC
.	TRBJ1-1	TRBV20-1	.	CSARHITDAFF	TGCAGTGCCAGGCATATAACAGATGCTTTCTTT
.	TRBJ1-6	TRBV2	.	CASSEQDNSPLHF	TGTGCCAGCAGTGAACAGGATAATTCACCCCTCCACTTT
.	TRBJ2-2	TRBV5-1	few	CASSLAPQGLANSGELFF	TGCGCCAGCAGCTTGGCTCCTCAGGGGCTAGCGAATTCCGGGGAGCTGTTTTTT
TRBD2	TRBJ2-1	TRBV27	.	CASSFLLAGEYNEQFF	TGTGCCAGCAGTTTTTTGTTGGCGGGGGAATACAATGAGCAGTTCTTC
TRBD2	TRBJ2-3	TRBV10-3	.	CAITGTSGRGTDTQYF	TGTGCCATCACCGGGACTAGCGGGAGGGGCACAGATACGCAGTATTTT
.	TRBJ2-1	TRBV30	.	CAWGRDNEQFF	TGTGCCTGGGGCAGGGACAATGAGCAGTTCTTC
TRBD2	TRBJ2-3	TRBV11-2	.	CASSLVWARLAGEDTQYF	TGTGCCAGCAGCTTAGTATGGGCTCGGCTAGCGGGAGAAGATACGCAGTATTTT
.	TRBJ2-7	TRBV6-5	.	CASTKGGGYEQYF	TGTGCCAGCACAAAGGGTGGCGGATACGAGCAGTACTTC
.	TRBJ2-1	TRBV28	.	CASSVGGNYEQFF	TGTGCCAGCAGTGTGGGCGGGAACTATGAGCAGTTCTTC
.	TRBJ1-1	TRBV4-1	.	CASSQEGEWGDTEAFF	TGCGCCAGCAGCCAAGAAGGGGAGTGGGGGGACACTGAAGCTTTCTTT
.	TRBJ1-1	TRBV7-8	.	CASSLAPGESEAFF	TGTGCCAGCAGCTTAGCGCCGGGCGAGAGTGAAGCTTTCTTT
.	TRBJ2-6	TRBV19	.	CASDSFSGANVLTF	TGTGCCAGTGACAGCTTCTCTGGGGCCAACGTCCTGACTTTC
.	TRBJ1-1	TRBV2	.	CASSVHRNTEAFF	TGTGCCAGCAGTGTACACCGGAACACTGAAGCTTTCTTT
TRBD2	TRBJ2-1	TRBV5-4	.	CASSKGTIEKEQFF	TGTGCCAGCAGCAAAGGGACTATAGAGAAAGAGCAGTTCTTC
.	TRBJ1-5	TRBV27	.	CASSLFGSNQPQHF	TGTGCCAGCAGTTTATTTGGCAGCAATCAGCCCCAGCATTTT
.	TRBJ2-7	TRBV28	.	CASSPAMGREQYF	TGTGCCAGCTCCCCTGCAATGGGTCGGGAGCAGTACTTC
.	TRBJ2-7	TRBV20-1	.	CSASTSDEQYF	TGCAGTGCTAGCACTAGTGACGAGCAGTACTTC
TRBD1	TRBJ2-3	TRBV3-1/TRBV3-2	few	CASSQGQGSQYF	TGTGCCAGCAGCCAAGGACAGGGGTCGCAGTATTTT
.	TRBJ2-3	TRBV20-1	.	CSASGTQRVSDTQYF	TGCAGTGCTAGTGGGACTCAGCGGGTGTCAGATACGCAGTATTTT
.	TRBJ2-6	TRBV29-1	.	CSVEEEGGANVLTF	TGCAGCGTTGAAGAGGAGGGAGGGGCCAACGTCCTGACTTTC
.	TRBJ2-6	TRBV6-5	.	CASSFGDSGANVLTF	TGTGCCAGCAGTTTCGGGGACTCTGGGGCCAACGTCCTGACTTTC
.	TRBJ2-1	TRBV6-5	.	CASSYSSGGSEQFF	TGTGCCAGCAGTTACTCGTCAGGCGGCAGTGAGCAGTTCTTC
.	TRBJ2-7	TRBV7-3	.	CASSLIACEQYF	TGTGCCAGCAGCTTAATCGCCTGCGAGCAGTACTTC
TRBD2	TRBJ2-7	TRBV5-1	.	CASSLAGGTYEQYF	TGCGCCAGCAGCCTGGCGGGGGGCACCTACGAGCAGTACTTC
TRBD1	TRBJ1-2	TRBV7-2	.	CASSDTYRGLKNYGYTF	TGTGCCAGCAGCGATACGTATAGGGGGCTTAAGAACTATGGCTACACCTTC
.	TRBJ2-5	TRBV5-1	.	CASSAGSQETQYF	TGCGCCAGCAGCGCGGGATCCCAAGAGACCCAGTACTTC
.	TRBJ1-1	TRBV3-1/TRBV3-2	.	CASSQDWAREAFF	TGTGCCAGCAGCCAAGATTGGGCCAGAGAAGCTTTCTTT
.	TRBJ1-1	TRBV10-1	.	CASSQRGGTEAFF	TGCGCCAGCAGCCAAAGAGGGGGGACTGAAGCTTTCTTT
.	TRBJ1-2	TRBV10-3	.	CAISAGQYGYTF	TGTGCCATCAGTGCGGGGCAATATGGCTACACCTTC
.	TRBJ1-2	TRBV7-2	.	CASSLAGASYGYTF	TGTGCCAGCAGCTTAGCGGGGGCATCCTATGGCTACACCTTC
.	TRBJ2-3	TRBV12-5	once	CASGLLQPGVDTQYF	TGTGCTAGTGGTTTGCTCCAACCTGGGGTAGATACGCAGTATTTT
TRBD2	TRBJ2-1	TRBV4-1	few	CASSPGRNSYNEQFF	TGCGCCAGCAGCCCCGGGAGGAACTCCTACAATGAGCAGTTCTTC
.	TRBJ1-1	TRBV5-1	.	CASSAGRQGAEAFF	TGCGCCAGCAGCGCCGGACGGCAAGGGGCTGAAGCTTTCTTT
.	TRBJ1-1	TRBV6-5	.	CASPPQFGSQAFF	TGTGCCAGCCCCCCCCAGTTCGGGAGCCAAGCTTTCTTT
TRBD1	TRBJ2-5	TRBV4-2	.	CASSQEQGAKETQYF	TGTGCCAGCAGCCAAGAACAGGGGGCAAAAGAGACCCAGTACTTC
.	TRBJ2-6	TRBV19	few	CASSNVGRGGSGANVLTF	TGTGCCAGTAGTAACGTCGGCAGGGGAGGGTCTGGGGCCAACGTCCTGACTTTC